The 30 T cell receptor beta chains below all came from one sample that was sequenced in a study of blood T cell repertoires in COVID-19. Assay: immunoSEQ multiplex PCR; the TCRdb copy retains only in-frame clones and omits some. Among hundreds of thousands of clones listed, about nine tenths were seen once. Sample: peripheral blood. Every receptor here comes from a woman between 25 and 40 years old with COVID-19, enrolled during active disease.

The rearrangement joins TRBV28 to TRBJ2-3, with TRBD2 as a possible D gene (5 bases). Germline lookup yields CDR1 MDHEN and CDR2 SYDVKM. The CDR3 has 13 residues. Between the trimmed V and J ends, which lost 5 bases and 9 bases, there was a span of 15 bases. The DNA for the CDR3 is TGTGCCAGCAGTCAGACTCGTTCGGGGACGCAGTATTTT. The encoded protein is CASSQTRSGTQYF.

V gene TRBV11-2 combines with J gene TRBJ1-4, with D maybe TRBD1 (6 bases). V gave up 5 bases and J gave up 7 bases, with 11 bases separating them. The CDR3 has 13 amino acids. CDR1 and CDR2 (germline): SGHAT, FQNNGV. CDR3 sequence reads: CASSPGQSEKLFF. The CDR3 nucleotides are TGTGCCAGCAGCCCAGGACAGTCTGAAAAACTGTTTTTT.

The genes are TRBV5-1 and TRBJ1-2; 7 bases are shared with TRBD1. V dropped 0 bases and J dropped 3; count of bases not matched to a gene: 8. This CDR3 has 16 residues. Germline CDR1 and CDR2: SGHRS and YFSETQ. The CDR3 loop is CASSLGNLGQHYGYTF. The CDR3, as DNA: TGCGCCAGCAGCTTGGGAAACCTGGGACAGCACTATGGCTACACCTTC. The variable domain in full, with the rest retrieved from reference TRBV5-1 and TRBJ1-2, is KAGVTQTPRYLIKTRGQQVTLSCSPISGHRSVSWYQQTPGQGLQFLFEYFSETQRNKGNFPGRFSGRQFSNSRSEMNVSTLELGDSALYLCASSLGNLGQHYGYTFGSGTRLTVV.

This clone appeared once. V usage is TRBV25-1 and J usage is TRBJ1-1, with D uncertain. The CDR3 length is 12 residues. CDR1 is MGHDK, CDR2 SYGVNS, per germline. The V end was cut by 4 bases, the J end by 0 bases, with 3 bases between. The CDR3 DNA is TGTGCCAGCAGTGCCATGAACACTGAAGCTTTCTTT. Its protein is CASSAMNTEAFF.

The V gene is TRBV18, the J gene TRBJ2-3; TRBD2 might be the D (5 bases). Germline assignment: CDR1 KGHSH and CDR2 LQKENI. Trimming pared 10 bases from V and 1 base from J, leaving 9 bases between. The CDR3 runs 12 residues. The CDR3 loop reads CATGERTDTQYF. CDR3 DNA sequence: TGTGCCACCGGGGAGCGCACAGATACGCAGTATTTT.

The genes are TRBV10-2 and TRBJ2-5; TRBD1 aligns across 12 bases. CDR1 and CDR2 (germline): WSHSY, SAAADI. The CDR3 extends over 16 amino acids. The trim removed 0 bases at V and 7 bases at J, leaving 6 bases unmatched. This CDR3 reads CASSESGTGGGGTQYF. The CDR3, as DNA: TGCGCCAGCAGTGAGTCCGGGACAGGGGGCGGCGGGACCCAGTACTTC.

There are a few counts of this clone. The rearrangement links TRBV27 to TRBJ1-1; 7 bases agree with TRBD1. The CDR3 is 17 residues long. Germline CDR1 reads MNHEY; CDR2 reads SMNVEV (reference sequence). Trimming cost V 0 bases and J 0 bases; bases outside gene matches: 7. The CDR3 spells CASSLSGRRGLNTEAFF. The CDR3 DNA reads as TGTGCCAGCAGTTTATCGGGTAGGAGGGGGCTGAACACTGAAGCTTTCTTT.

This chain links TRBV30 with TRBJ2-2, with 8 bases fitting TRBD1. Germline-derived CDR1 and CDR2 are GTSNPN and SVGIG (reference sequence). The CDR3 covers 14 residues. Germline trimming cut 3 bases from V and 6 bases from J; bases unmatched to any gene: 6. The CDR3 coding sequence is TGTGCCTGGAGCGACAGGGGCCCCCCCGGGGAGCTGTTTTTT. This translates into CAWSDRGPPGELFF.

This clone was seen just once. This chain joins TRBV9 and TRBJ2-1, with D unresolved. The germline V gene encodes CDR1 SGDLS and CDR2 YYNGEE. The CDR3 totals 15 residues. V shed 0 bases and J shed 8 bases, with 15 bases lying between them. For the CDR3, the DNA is TGTGCCAGCAGCGTAGGAAGACTGGTTTTAGATGAGCAGTTCTTC. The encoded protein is CASSVGRLVLDEQFF. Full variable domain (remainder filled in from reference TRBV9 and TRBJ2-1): DSGVTQTPKHLITATGQRVTLRCSPRSGDLSVYWYQQSLDQGLQFLIQYYNGEERAKGNILERFSAQQFPDLHSELNLSSLELGDSALYFCASSVGRLVLDEQFFGPGTRLTVL.

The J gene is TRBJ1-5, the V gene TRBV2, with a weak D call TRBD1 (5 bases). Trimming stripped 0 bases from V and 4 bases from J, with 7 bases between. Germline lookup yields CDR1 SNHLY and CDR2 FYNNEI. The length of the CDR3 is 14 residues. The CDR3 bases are TGTGCCAGCAGTGAAGCAGGGGTGAATCAGCCCCAGCATTTT. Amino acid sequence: CASSEAGVNQPQHF.

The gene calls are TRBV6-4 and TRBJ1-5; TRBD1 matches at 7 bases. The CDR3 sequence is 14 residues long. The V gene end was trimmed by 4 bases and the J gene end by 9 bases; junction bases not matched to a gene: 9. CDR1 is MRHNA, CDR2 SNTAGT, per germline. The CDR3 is CASSGDSPGGPQHF. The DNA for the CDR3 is TGTGCCAGCAGTGGGGACAGCCCGGGTGGGCCCCAGCATTTT.

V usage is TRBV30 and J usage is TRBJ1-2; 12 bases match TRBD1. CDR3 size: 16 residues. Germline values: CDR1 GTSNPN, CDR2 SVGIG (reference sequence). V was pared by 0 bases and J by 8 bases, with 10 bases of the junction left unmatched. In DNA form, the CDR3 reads TGTGCCTGGAGTGTACGGTTGGGGACAGGGGGCGCCGGCTACACCTTC. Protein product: CAWSVRLGTGGAGYTF.

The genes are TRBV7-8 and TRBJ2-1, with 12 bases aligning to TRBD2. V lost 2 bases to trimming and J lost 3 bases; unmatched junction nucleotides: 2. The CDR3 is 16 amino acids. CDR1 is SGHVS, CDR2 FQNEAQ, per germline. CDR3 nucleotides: TGTGCCAGCAGCTTAAGGACTAGCGGGGTCTACAATGAGCAGTTCTTC. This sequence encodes CASSLRTSGVYNEQFF.

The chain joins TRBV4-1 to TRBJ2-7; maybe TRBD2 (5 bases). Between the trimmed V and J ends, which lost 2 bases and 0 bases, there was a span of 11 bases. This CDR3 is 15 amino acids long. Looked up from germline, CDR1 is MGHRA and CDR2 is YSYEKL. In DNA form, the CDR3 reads TGCGCCAGCAGCCAAAGCGGCTCCAGCTCCTACGAGCAGTACTTC. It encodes CASSQSGSSSYEQYF.

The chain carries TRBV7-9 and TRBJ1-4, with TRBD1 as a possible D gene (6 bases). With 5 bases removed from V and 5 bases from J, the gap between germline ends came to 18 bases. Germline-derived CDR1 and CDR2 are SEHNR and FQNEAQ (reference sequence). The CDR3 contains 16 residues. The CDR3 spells CASSPLSGGPNEKLFF. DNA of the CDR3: TGTGCCAGCAGCCCTCTCTCGGGGGGGCCAAATGAAAAACTGTTTTTT.

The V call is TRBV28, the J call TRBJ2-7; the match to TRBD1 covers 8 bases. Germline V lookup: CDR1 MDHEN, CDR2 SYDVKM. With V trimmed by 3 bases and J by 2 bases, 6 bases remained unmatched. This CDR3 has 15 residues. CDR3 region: CASSFPGQGAYEQYF. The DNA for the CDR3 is TGTGCCAGCAGTTTCCCCGGACAGGGAGCCTACGAGCAGTACTTC.

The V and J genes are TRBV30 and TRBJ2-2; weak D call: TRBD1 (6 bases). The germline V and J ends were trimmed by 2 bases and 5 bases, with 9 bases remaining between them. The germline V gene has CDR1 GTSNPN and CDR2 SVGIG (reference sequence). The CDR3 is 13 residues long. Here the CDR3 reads CAWSPQGTGELFF. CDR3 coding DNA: TGTGCCTGGAGTCCACAGGGAACCGGGGAGCTGTTTTTT.

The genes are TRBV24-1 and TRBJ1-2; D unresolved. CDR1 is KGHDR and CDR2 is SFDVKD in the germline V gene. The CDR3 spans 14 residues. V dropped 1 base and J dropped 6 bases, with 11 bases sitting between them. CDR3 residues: CATSDFRGIDGYTF. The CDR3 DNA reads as TGTGCCACCAGTGATTTCAGAGGAATTGATGGCTACACCTTC.

The CDR3 loop reads CASSQLLAEETQYF. CDR3 sequence (DNA): TGCGCCAGCAGCCAACTACTAGCGGAAGAGACCCAGTACTTC. V is TRBV4-3 and J is TRBJ2-5; 8 positions match TRBD2. The germline V gene has CDR1 LGHNA and CDR2 YSLEER. This CDR3 region has 14 residues. Unmatched junction bases numbered 2, after V lost 2 bases and J lost 3 bases.

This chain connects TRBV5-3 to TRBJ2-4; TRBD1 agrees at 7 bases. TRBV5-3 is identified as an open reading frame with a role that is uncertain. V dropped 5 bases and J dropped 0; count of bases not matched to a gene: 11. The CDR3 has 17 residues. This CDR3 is CARSPKGAHKAKNIQYF. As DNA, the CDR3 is TGTGCCAGAAGTCCGAAGGGGGCGCATAAAGCCAAAAACATTCAGTACTTC.

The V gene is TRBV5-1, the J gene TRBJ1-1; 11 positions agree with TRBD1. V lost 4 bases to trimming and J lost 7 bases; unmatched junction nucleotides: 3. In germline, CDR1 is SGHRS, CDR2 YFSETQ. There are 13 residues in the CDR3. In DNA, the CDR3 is TGCGCCAGCAGCGTGGGACAGGGGGGTGAAGCTTTCTTT. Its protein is CASSVGQGGEAFF.

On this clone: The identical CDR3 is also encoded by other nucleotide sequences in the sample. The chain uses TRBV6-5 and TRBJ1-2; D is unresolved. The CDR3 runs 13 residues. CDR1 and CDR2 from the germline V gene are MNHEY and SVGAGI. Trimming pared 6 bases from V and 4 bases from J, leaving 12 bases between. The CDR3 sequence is CASSTRLGYGYTF. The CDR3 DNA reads TGTGCCAGCAGCACCCGTCTAGGCTATGGCTACACCTTC.

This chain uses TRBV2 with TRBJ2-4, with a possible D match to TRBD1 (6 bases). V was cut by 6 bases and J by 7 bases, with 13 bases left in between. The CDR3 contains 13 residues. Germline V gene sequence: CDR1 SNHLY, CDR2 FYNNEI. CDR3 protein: CASRGQYPNIQYF. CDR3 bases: TGTGCCAGCAGGGGACAATACCCCAACATTCAGTACTTC.

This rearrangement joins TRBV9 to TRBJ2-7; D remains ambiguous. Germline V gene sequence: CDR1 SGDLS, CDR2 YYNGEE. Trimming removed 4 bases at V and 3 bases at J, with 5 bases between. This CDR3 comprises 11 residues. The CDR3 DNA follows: TGTGCCAGCAGCTTTTACTACGAGCAGTACTTC. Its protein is CASSFYYEQYF.

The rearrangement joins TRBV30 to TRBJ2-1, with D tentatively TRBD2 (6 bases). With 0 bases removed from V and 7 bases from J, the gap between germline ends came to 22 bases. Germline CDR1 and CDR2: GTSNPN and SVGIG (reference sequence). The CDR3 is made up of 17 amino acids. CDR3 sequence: CAWSVLTHLGGGNEQFF. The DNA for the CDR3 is TGTGCCTGGAGTGTATTGACCCACCTGGGTGGGGGGAATGAGCAGTTCTTC.

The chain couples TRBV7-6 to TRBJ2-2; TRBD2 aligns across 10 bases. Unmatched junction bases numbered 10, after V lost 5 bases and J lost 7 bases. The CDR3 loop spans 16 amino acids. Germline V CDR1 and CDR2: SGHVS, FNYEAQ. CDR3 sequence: CASSRTSGRGGGELFF. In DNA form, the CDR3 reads TGTGCCAGCAGCCGAACCAGCGGGAGGGGCGGCGGGGAGCTGTTTTTT.

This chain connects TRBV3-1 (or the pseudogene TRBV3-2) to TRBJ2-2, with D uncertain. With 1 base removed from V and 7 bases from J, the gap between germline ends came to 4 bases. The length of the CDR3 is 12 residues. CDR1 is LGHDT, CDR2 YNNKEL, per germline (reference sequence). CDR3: CASSQGSGELFF. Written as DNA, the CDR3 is TGTGCCAGCAGCCAAGGTAGCGGGGAGCTGTTTTTT.

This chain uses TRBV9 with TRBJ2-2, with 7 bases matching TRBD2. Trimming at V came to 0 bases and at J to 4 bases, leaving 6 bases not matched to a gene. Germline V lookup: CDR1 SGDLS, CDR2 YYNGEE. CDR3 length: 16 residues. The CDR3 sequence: CASSVAAGLLTGELFF. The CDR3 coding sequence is TGTGCCAGCAGCGTAGCCGCGGGACTACTCACCGGGGAGCTGTTTTTT.

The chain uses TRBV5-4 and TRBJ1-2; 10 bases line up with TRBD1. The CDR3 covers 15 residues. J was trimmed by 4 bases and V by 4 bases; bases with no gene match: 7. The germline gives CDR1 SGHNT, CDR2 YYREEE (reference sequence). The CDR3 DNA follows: TGTGCCAGCAGCCAAGACAGGGGGCCAGGCTATGGCTACACCTTC. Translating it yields CASSQDRGPGYGYTF.

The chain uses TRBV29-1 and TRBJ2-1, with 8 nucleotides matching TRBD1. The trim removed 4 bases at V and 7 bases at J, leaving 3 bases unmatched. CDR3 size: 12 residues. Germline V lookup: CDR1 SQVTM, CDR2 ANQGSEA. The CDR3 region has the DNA TGCAGCGTTGGGACAGGGCCGAATGAGCAGTTCTTC. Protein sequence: CSVGTGPNEQFF.